A single T cell receptor beta chain is shown here with its context. This specimen belongs to a study of blood T cell repertoires in COVID-19. About the research overall: The United States, Italy and Spain were the sources of the acute and convalescent COVID-19 samples. Sources were T cells, B-cell-depleted T cells, or PBMCs; the material itself was cDNA or gDNA.

Germline V gene data show CDR1 as LGHNA and CDR2 as YNFKEQ. The CDR3 has 15 amino acids. Trimming stripped 1 base from V and 6 bases from J, with 13 bases between. The Seattle patients, enrolled during active infection, were followed longitudinally. As originally analysed: Estimates of nucleated cell counts were drawn from the amplification of reference gene primers. This table comes from immunoSEQ multiplex PCR, and its TCRdb copy is limited to in-frame clones, with some not included. That table is the source of V, J and clone size, and D and trimming were worked out from the DNA. The repertoire holds hundreds of thousands of clones, under 90% seen once, with 1.5% to 2% in the top ten.

The J gene is TRBJ2-1, the V gene TRBV4-2; tentatively, D is TRBD2 (5 bases). Sequencing was performed on peripheral blood. This sequence was found in a woman in her twenties or thirties with COVID-19, enrolled during active disease. CDR3 residues: CASSQVAGAGNEQFF. The CDR3 DNA sequence: TGTGCCAGCAGCCAAGTGGCCGGTGCGGGCAATGAGCAGTTCTTC.